This entry lists 13 T cell receptor beta chains sequenced from one sample in a study of T cell responses to AZD1222 COVID-19 vaccine (dated by TCRdb to the early 2020s). The time point label corresponds to: about 28 days (+/-7) after the second vaccine dose. The protocol used for the library was the immunoSEQ multiplex PCR assay. TCRdb obtained this table from immuneACCESS and retained in-frame rearrangements with V and J assigned. These tables miss some clones; where compared with another copy, unresolved V genes account for less than half of the shortfall, and the remainder is unexplained. The sample table lists approximately 100,000 clones, around 87% of them with a count of one. The top ten hold roughly a tenth of the sample. The sequencing used peripheral blood, collected 28 days after the second AZD1222 dose. The receptors come from an adult who received the AZD1222 COVID-19 vaccine.

J is TRBJ1-1 and V is TRBV5-5, with D hard to call. The CDR3 length is 13 residues. The V gene's germline CDR1 is SGHKS and CDR2 YYEKEE (reference sequence). V was pared by 3 bases and J by 1 base, with 7 bases between. CDR3 residues: CASSYDTNTEAFF. In nucleotides, the CDR3 is TGTGCCAGCAGCTACGACACGAACACTGAAGCTTTCTTT.

The count of this clone is one. V gene TRBV7-9 combines with J gene TRBJ1-1, with D possibly TRBD1 on 6 matching bases. The germline V and J ends were trimmed by 6 bases and 1 base, with 9 bases remaining between them. Germline assignment: CDR1 SEHNR and CDR2 FQNEAQ (reference sequence). The CDR3 runs to 13 residues. As DNA, the CDR3 is TGTGCCAGCAGAAAACAGGGGAACACTGAAGCTTTCTTT. Translating it yields CASRKQGNTEAFF.

This chain connects TRBV7-9 to TRBJ2-3; D is uncertain. This CDR3 comprises 12 residues. Germline values: CDR1 SEHNR, CDR2 FQNEAQ (reference sequence). V was pared by 2 bases and J by 10 bases, with 10 bases between. CDR3 bases: TGTGCCAGCAGCTTACCTCAGGTACCGCAGTATTTT. Translation gives CASSLPQVPQYF.

V and J are TRBV10-3 and TRBJ1-3; TRBD1 might be the D (6 bases). The CDR3 length is 13 residues. V shed 10 bases and J shed 0 bases, with 10 bases lying between them. Germline assignment: CDR1 ENHRY and CDR2 SYGVKD. The CDR3 loop reads CATSTGSGNTIYF. DNA for the CDR3: TGTGCCACTTCGACAGGCTCTGGAAACACCATATATTTT.

This clone was observed a handful of times. The chain combines TRBV21-1 with TRBJ1-4; the table's TRBD1 call for D was not verified on the DNA. TRBV21-1 is labeled a pseudogene. This CDR3 is built from 16 residues. CDR3 coding DNA: TGTGCCAGCAGCAAAGGGGCGAAGGGGTGGCGTGAAAAACTGTTTTTT. It specifies CASSKGAKGWREKLFF.

This chain joins TRBV6-5 and TRBJ2-7, with unresolved D. This CDR3 contains 14 residues. Trimming left V 10 bases short and J 1 base short, with 17 bases between. Looked up from germline, CDR1 is MNHEY and CDR2 is SVGAGI. The CDR3, as DNA: TGTGCCACCACAGACATTAGTCATTCCTACGAGCAGTACTTC. This sequence encodes CATTDISHSYEQYF.

The rearrangement joins TRBV5-1 to TRBJ2-1; 7 nucleotides agree with TRBD2. Trimming cost V 3 bases and J 2 bases; bases outside gene matches: 11. Germline V CDR1 and CDR2: SGHRS, YFSETQ. The CDR3 runs 17 residues. For the CDR3, the DNA is TGCGCCAGCAGCTACCCAGGTGGGGGGGGAACCTACAATGAGCAGTTCTTC. As protein: CASSYPGGGGTYNEQFF.

The chain carries TRBV4-2 and TRBJ2-2; D remains ambiguous. The germline gives CDR1 LGHNA, CDR2 YNFKEQ. The CDR3 runs to 14 residues. The V end lost 1 base, the J end lost 4 bases, and 7 bases lay between the germline ends. The CDR3 protein is CASSQGETTGELFF. Here the CDR3 DNA reads TGTGCCAGCAGCCAAGGAGAGACCACCGGGGAGCTGTTTTTT.

The rearrangement joins TRBV6-6 to TRBJ2-2; D unclear. The CDR3 totals 14 residues. Deletions cut 8 bases from V and 3 bases from J, with 13 bases between. Germline-derived CDR1 and CDR2 are MNHNY and SVGAGI (reference sequence). The CDR3 reads CASGRYGDTGELFF. The DNA for the CDR3 is TGTGCCAGCGGCAGGTATGGCGACACCGGGGAGCTGTTTTTT.

This clone was counted once. V gene TRBV2 combines with J gene TRBJ2-1; D is possibly TRBD2 (5 bases). CDR1 is SNHLY, CDR2 FYNNEI, per germline. The V and J ends lost 6 bases and 9 bases respectively, with 18 bases between them. The CDR3 spans 14 residues. For the CDR3, the DNA is TGTGCCAGCAGGGGCGGACTTGCCCCGGGTGAGCAGTTCTTC. The encoded protein is CASRGGLAPGEQFF.

In its sample, this clone was seen a few times. The genes are TRBV9 and TRBJ2-7; 7 positions agree with TRBD1. CDR1 is SGDLS, CDR2 YYNGEE, per germline. CDR3 size: 14 residues. The ends lost 4 bases at V and 3 bases at J; junction bases unmatched: 7. In nucleotides, the CDR3 is TGTGCCAGCAGCCCGCGGTGGGACAGCTACGAGCAGTACTTC. It translates to CASSPRWDSYEQYF. Combining the CDR3 with reference TRBV9 and TRBJ2-7 gives the whole variable domain DSGVTQTPKHLITATGQRVTLRCSPRSGDLSVYWYQQSLDQGLQFLIQYYNGEERAKGNILERFSAQQFPDLHSELNLSSLELGDSALYFCASSPRWDSYEQYFGPGTRLTVT.

J is TRBJ1-2 and V is TRBV18; no firm D call. The V gene lost 2 bases and the J gene lost 0 bases, with 10 bases spanning the gap. There are 15 residues in the CDR3. Germline CDR1 is KGHSH and CDR2 is LQKENI. CDR3 sequence: CASSPWTDSNYGYTF. The CDR3, as DNA: TGTGCCAGCTCACCATGGACGGACTCTAACTATGGCTACACCTTC. Looking up the rest from reference TRBV18 and TRBJ1-2 gives the full variable domain: NAGVMQNPRHLVRRRGQEARLRCSPMKGHSHVYWYRQLPEEGLKFMVYLQKENIIDESGMPKERFSAEFPKEGPSILRIQQVVRGDSAAYFCASSPWTDSNYGYTFGSGTRLTVV.

The chain has TRBV7-2 and TRBJ2-7; 7 bases agree with TRBD1. CDR1 and CDR2 (germline): SGHTA, FQGNSA. V shed 1 base and J 2 bases; nucleotides not matched to a gene: 2. This CDR3 region has 14 residues. The CDR3 region is CASSLDRGPYEQYF. DNA of the CDR3: TGTGCCAGCAGCTTAGACAGGGGACCCTACGAGCAGTACTTC. The entire variable domain, with the rest obtained from reference TRBV7-2 and TRBJ2-7, is as follows: GAGVSQSPSNKVTEKGKDVELRCDPISGHTALYWYRQSLGQGLEFLIYFQGNSAPDKSGLPSDRFSAERTGGSVSTLTIQRTQQEDSAVYLCASSLDRGPYEQYFGPGTRLTVT.